Each of the 31 T cell receptor beta chains below was sequenced from the same sample in a study of blood T cell repertoires in COVID-19 (dated by TCRdb to 2018 to 2021). The library was built by means of the immunoSEQ multiplex PCR assay. Imported from immuneACCESS, the table was reduced by TCRdb to in-frame sequences with V and J called. These copies leave out some clones; in studies compared against another copy, an unresolved V gene accounts for under half, and the cause of the remainder is not known. The sample yields about 250,000 clones; about 80% were counted once. The top ten clonotypes cover about 3% of the sample. The source material was PBMCs or T cells enriched from blood (not recorded which). The source is a man aged 45-65 years who had recovered from COVID-19.

The V gene is TRBV11-3, the J gene TRBJ1-2; D possibly corresponds to TRBD1 (5 bases). The CDR3 consists of 13 residues. Germline CDR1 SGHNT, CDR2 YENEEA. The germline V and J ends were trimmed by 4 bases and 8 bases, with 14 bases remaining between them. CDR3 bases: TGTGCCAGCAGCTCGTCGGGGGTCTGGGGCTACACCTTC. It specifies CASSSSGVWGYTF.

CDR3 sequence reads: CSVGRRETSYEQYF. The CDR3 nucleotides read TGCAGCGTTGGGCGCCGGGAGACCTCCTACGAGCAGTACTTC. The chain combines TRBV29-1 with TRBJ2-7; D possibly corresponds to TRBD2 (6 bases). Trimming removed 4 bases at V and 0 bases at J, with 13 bases between. The CDR3 is 14 amino acids. Looked up from germline, CDR1 is SQVTM and CDR2 is ANQGSEA.

The chain combines TRBV27 with TRBJ1-6, with 11 bases fitting TRBD1. Trimming cost V 6 bases and J 10 bases; bases outside gene matches: 11. Per the germline V gene, CDR1 is MNHEY and CDR2 is SMNVEV (reference sequence). The CDR3 sequence is 16 residues long. CDR3 nucleotides: TGTGCCAGCAGCCGGACAGGGGGCTGGGTTGGATCACCCCTCCACTTT. Translated, it gives CASSRTGGWVGSPLHF.

The chain uses TRBV10-3 and TRBJ2-4, with 7 bases that match TRBD1. The V and J ends lost 8 bases and 7 bases, in that order; junction bases with no gene match: 14. CDR1 is ENHRY and CDR2 is SYGVKD in the germline V gene. The CDR3 is 15 amino acids. The CDR3 sequence: CAIGYGTGDGNIQYF. In DNA, the CDR3 is TGTGCCATCGGATATGGTACAGGGGATGGGAACATTCAGTACTTC.

V is TRBV4-2 and J is TRBJ2-7, with TRBD2 matching over 7 bases. The CDR3 spans 13 residues. CDR1 is LGHNA, CDR2 YNFKEQ, per germline. Trimming at V came to 4 bases and at J to 6 bases, leaving 6 bases not matched to a gene. The CDR3 spells CASSPGTTIEQYF. DNA for the CDR3: TGTGCCAGCAGCCCGGGGACTACGATCGAGCAGTACTTC.

The V and J genes are TRBV10-3 and TRBJ2-1, with 16 bases matching TRBD2. The ends lost 8 bases at V and 9 bases at J; junction bases unmatched: 7. The CDR3 contains 15 residues. The germline V gene encodes CDR1 ENHRY and CDR2 SYGVKD. The CDR3 sequence: CAIGPGLAGGIEQFF. CDR3 nucleotide sequence: TGTGCCATCGGGCCGGGACTAGCGGGGGGGATTGAGCAGTTCTTC.

The rearrangement links TRBV29-1 to TRBJ1-2; unclear D gene. Trimming left V 7 bases short and J 7 bases short, with 19 bases between. The CDR3 loop spans 13 amino acids. Looked up from germline, CDR1 is SQVTM and CDR2 is ANQGSEA. The DNA for the CDR3 is TGCAGCGGGAGCGGGCTACAGAATTCTGGCTACACCTTC. Encoded protein: CSGSGLQNSGYTF.

V is TRBV30 and J is TRBJ1-2; D is perhaps TRBD1 (6 bases). V gave up 0 bases and J gave up 4 bases, with 9 bases separating them. CDR3 size: 13 residues. Germline CDR1 reads GTSNPN; CDR2 reads SVGIG (reference sequence). The CDR3 region has the DNA TGTGCCTGGAGTGTCCAACAGGGCTATGGCTACACCTTC. Protein sequence: CAWSVQQGYGYTF.

The chain uses TRBV2 and TRBJ1-3; perhaps TRBD1 as D (5 bases). Trimming stripped 4 bases from V and 3 bases from J, with 16 bases between. This CDR3 has 16 amino acids. Germline CDR1 and CDR2: SNHLY and FYNNEI. The CDR3 DNA sequence: TGTGCCAGCAGTGCTTGGTTTGGGACTCATGGAAACACCATATATTTT. Its translation is CASSAWFGTHGNTIYF.

The rearrangement links TRBV10-3 to TRBJ2-3; 7 bases map to TRBD2. With V trimmed by 3 bases and J by 0 bases, 9 bases remained unmatched. The CDR3 runs to 17 residues. Germline CDR1 and CDR2: ENHRY and SYGVKD. This CDR3 reads CAISDLTGGGSTDTQYF. CDR3 bases: TGTGCCATCAGTGACCTCACCGGCGGGGGAAGCACAGATACGCAGTATTTT.

The chain combines TRBV7-2 with TRBJ1-5, with 7 bases aligning to TRBD1. The germline CDR1 and CDR2 sequences are SGHTA and FQGNSA. Trimming took 5 bases from V and 5 from J; bases not matched to a gene: 6. The CDR3 is 14 residues long. The CDR3 loop reads CASSPGGYHQPQHF. The CDR3 DNA sequence: TGTGCCAGCAGCCCAGGGGGTTATCATCAGCCCCAGCATTTT.

This chain joins TRBV3-1 (or the pseudogene TRBV3-2) and TRBJ2-7; 16 bases fit TRBD2. Germline V lookup: CDR1 LGHDT, CDR2 YNNKEL (reference sequence). V lost 6 bases and J lost 4; bases outside the gene matches: 9. This CDR3 comprises 17 residues. The CDR3 here is CASRMGLAGGPEYEQYF. The CDR3 DNA reads TGTGCCAGCAGGATGGGACTAGCGGGAGGGCCGGAATACGAGCAGTACTTC.

The chain uses TRBV27 and TRBJ1-2; the D gene is possibly TRBD1 (5 bases). Trimming pared 5 bases from V and 6 bases from J, leaving 10 bases between. CDR1 and CDR2 from the germline V gene are MNHEY and SMNVEV (reference sequence). The CDR3 totals 12 residues. CDR3 residues: CASSGRVDGYTF. The CDR3 bases are TGTGCCAGCAGTGGCAGGGTAGATGGCTACACCTTC.

This chain joins TRBV5-4 and TRBJ2-1; D is possibly TRBD2 (6 bases). V lost 1 base and J lost 7, with 12 bases in between. The germline V gene encodes CDR1 SGHNT and CDR2 YYREEE (reference sequence). CDR3 length equals 14 residues. CDR3 region: CASSLSGGRNEQFF. The CDR3 DNA reads TGTGCCAGCAGCTTGTCCGGGGGTAGAAATGAGCAGTTCTTC.

There are a few counts of this clone. The rearrangement joins TRBV4-2 to TRBJ1-2, with D possibly being TRBD1 (6 bases). The germline gives CDR1 LGHNA, CDR2 YNFKEQ. This CDR3 spans 16 amino acids. Between the trimmed V and J ends, which lost 0 bases and 3 bases, there was a span of 14 bases. Here the CDR3 reads CASSQDVGARDYGYTF. DNA for the CDR3: TGTGCCAGCAGCCAAGATGTGGGGGCGCGGGACTATGGCTACACCTTC.

This sequence joins TRBV5-1 and TRBJ1-1; D possibly corresponds to TRBD1 (5 bases). The CDR3 totals 15 residues. V lost 4 bases and J lost 5, with 18 bases in between. The germline gives CDR1 SGHRS, CDR2 YFSETQ. CDR3 loop: CASSPGSGGSTEAFF. The CDR3 DNA reads TGCGCCAGCAGCCCCGGGTCCGGGGGGAGTACTGAAGCTTTCTTT.

The chain has TRBV2 and TRBJ2-7, with 10 bases lining up with TRBD1. Unmatched junction bases numbered 5, after V lost 4 bases and J lost 2 bases. The germline V gene encodes CDR1 SNHLY and CDR2 FYNNEI. This CDR3 is built from 15 residues. The CDR3 sequence: CASSAGGQGAYEQYF. The DNA for the CDR3 is TGTGCCAGCAGTGCTGGAGGACAGGGGGCCTACGAGCAGTACTTC. The variable domain in full, completed from reference TRBV2 and TRBJ2-7, reads EPEVTQTPSHQVTQMGQEVILRCVPISNHLYFYWYRQILGQKVEFLVSFYNNEISEKSEIFDDQFSVERPDGSNFTLKIRSTKLEDSAMYFCASSAGGQGAYEQYFGPGTRLTVT.

The CDR3 region has the DNA TGCGCCAGCAGCCCCTCGGGACAGGGCTATGGCTACACCTTC. Its protein is CASSPSGQGYGYTF. This chain joins TRBV5-1 and TRBJ1-2; 9 bases are a match to TRBD1. The V gene end was trimmed by 4 bases and the J gene end by 4 bases; junction bases not matched to a gene: 5. Germline-derived CDR1 and CDR2 are SGHRS and YFSETQ. This CDR3 spans 14 amino acids.

The chain combines TRBV9 with TRBJ2-7, with TRBD2 matching over 11 bases. Germline V lookup: CDR1 SGDLS, CDR2 YYNGEE. This CDR3 spans 15 amino acids. V lost 0 bases and J lost 5; bases outside the gene matches: 4. The CDR3 here is CASSVELAGVNEQYF. The CDR3, as DNA: TGTGCCAGCAGCGTAGAACTAGCGGGAGTTAACGAGCAGTACTTC. The complete variable domain, with remaining parts taken from reference TRBV9 and TRBJ2-7, reads DSGVTQTPKHLITATGQRVTLRCSPRSGDLSVYWYQQSLDQGLQFLIQYYNGEERAKGNILERFSAQQFPDLHSELNLSSLELGDSALYFCASSVELAGVNEQYFGPGTRLTVT.

This clone was detected once. The CDR3 DNA follows: TGCGCCAGCAGCCATGGACTAGCGGGGGGCCAAGCCAAAAACATTCAGTACTTC. Its protein is CASSHGLAGGQAKNIQYF. The genes are TRBV4-1 and TRBJ2-4, with TRBD2 matching 14 bases. J was trimmed by 0 bases and V by 3 bases; bases with no gene match: 4. Looked up from germline, CDR1 is MGHRA and CDR2 is YSYEKL. The CDR3 spans 18 residues.

V is TRBV29-1 and J is TRBJ2-1, with 9 bases aligning to TRBD1. Per germline, CDR1 SQVTM and CDR2 ANQGSEA. Trimming at V came to 4 bases and at J to 8 bases, leaving 9 bases not matched to a gene. The CDR3 spans 14 residues. For the CDR3, the DNA is TGCAGCGTTGTCAGGGGGACAGGGAATCATGAGCAGTTCTTC. It codes for CSVVRGTGNHEQFF.

This clone was counted once. The chain links TRBV28 to TRBJ2-1; D is undetermined. This CDR3 has 14 residues. Trimming shortened V by 2 bases and J by 5 bases, and 10 bases separated the two germline ends. Germline-derived CDR1 and CDR2 are MDHEN and SYDVKM. CDR3 amino acids: CASSLLGPNNEQFF. The DNA of the CDR3 is TGTGCCAGCAGTTTACTAGGCCCAAACAATGAGCAGTTCTTC.

The chain combines TRBV7-2 with TRBJ2-1; tentatively, D is TRBD2 (5 bases). Germline lookup yields CDR1 SGHTA and CDR2 FQGNSA. The CDR3 length is 16 residues. V was pared by 5 bases and J by 0 bases, with 14 bases between. The CDR3 nucleotides read TGTGCCAGCAGCATTAGCGTTACGAGCTCCTACAATGAGCAGTTCTTC. Translated, it gives CASSISVTSSYNEQFF.

This chain uses TRBV7-8 with TRBJ1-3, with D hard to call. The CDR3 covers 14 residues. CDR1 is SGHVS, CDR2 FQNEAQ, per germline. V was trimmed by 1 base and J by 8 bases, leaving 12 bases between them. DNA of the CDR3: TGTGCCAGCAGCTTAGAGAGGAGTAGACACACCATATATTTT. Protein sequence: CASSLERSRHTIYF.

This clone is a singleton in its sample. CDR3 amino acids: CASSSDGSPGPQHF. CDR3 nucleotides: TGTGCCAGCAGTTCCGACGGATCCCCGGGGCCCCAGCATTTT. The V and J genes are TRBV6-5 and TRBJ1-5; unclear D gene. V was shortened by 4 bases and J by 9 bases, with 16 bases between the two germline ends. CDR1 and CDR2 from the germline V gene are MNHEY and SVGAGI. CDR3 size: 14 residues.

The rearrangement uses TRBV3-1 (or the pseudogene TRBV3-2) and TRBJ2-1; 13 bases are shared with TRBD2. CDR1 is LGHDT, CDR2 YNNKEL, per germline (reference sequence). The V segment lost 10 bases and the J segment 5 bases; nucleotides outside the gene matches: 5. The CDR3 has 14 residues. In DNA form, the CDR3 reads TGTGCCACCGGACTAGCGGGAGTTGACAATGAGCAGTTCTTC. Its translation: CATGLAGVDNEQFF.

The chain carries TRBV5-4 and TRBJ1-4, with a weak D call TRBD1 (5 bases). V shed 3 bases and J shed 11 bases, with 14 bases lying between them. This CDR3 is 13 amino acids long. Germline assignment: CDR1 SGHNT and CDR2 YYREEE (reference sequence). The CDR3 DNA sequence: TGTGCCAGCAGCTCCGACAGCTTGGGTAAACTGTTTTTT. Its translation is CASSSDSLGKLFF.

The chain's CDR3 is CASSLPRTGELFF. The CDR3 coding sequence is TGTGCCAGCAGCTTACCGAGAACCGGGGAGCTGTTTTTT. The chain recombines TRBV7-2 with TRBJ2-2; D is unclear. This CDR3 contains 13 residues. V was trimmed by 2 bases and J by 5 bases, leaving 6 bases between them. Germline lookup yields CDR1 SGHTA and CDR2 FQGNSA.

V usage is TRBV30 and J usage is TRBJ2-3; possible D gene TRBD2, 7 bases. V lost 4 bases and J 6 bases, leaving 14 bases between the germline ends. The CDR3 length is 13 residues. Germline V CDR1 and CDR2: GTSNPN, SVGIG (reference sequence). CDR3 DNA sequence: TGTGCCTGGACGGTAGGGGGGGCGGATACGCAGTATTTT. It yields the protein CAWTVGGADTQYF.

This sequence joins TRBV5-1 and TRBJ2-5, with 7 bases aligning to TRBD1. V lost 4 bases, J lost 5 bases, and 8 bases stayed unmatched. The CDR3 has 14 amino acids. CDR1 is SGHRS, CDR2 YFSETQ, per germline. This CDR3 is CASSEPGQKETQYF. Written as DNA, the CDR3 is TGCGCCAGCAGCGAACCGGGACAGAAGGAGACCCAGTACTTC.

V and J are TRBV5-1 and TRBJ1-6; the match to TRBD1 covers 10 bases. The CDR3 is 16 amino acids. Germline V gene sequence: CDR1 SGHRS, CDR2 YFSETQ. V was pared by 4 bases and J by 7 bases, with 8 bases of the junction left unmatched. CDR3 protein: CASSPGGQGINSPLHF. CDR3 coding DNA: TGCGCCAGCAGCCCGGGGGGACAGGGGATAAATTCACCCCTCCACTTT.